Reported below is one TCR beta chain. Antigen unknown. Produced via immunoSEQ multiplex PCR; TCRdb's table is partial and in-frame only. The sample has about 94,000 clones, over 80% seen once; the top ten hold 4.5% to 5.5%. These data belong to a study of glioma-infiltrating T cells after dendritic cell vaccination. The sample's time point: after dendritic cell vaccination, including at tumor progression/relapse. Only patients with spare fresh-frozen tumor and over two years of follow-up were included. Findings of the study overall: Higher pretreatment TIL content predicted longer progression-free time and survival.

Unmatched junction bases numbered 10, after V lost 8 bases and J lost 6 bases. Germline CDR1 KGHSH, CDR2 LQKENI. The CDR3 is made up of 15 amino acids. The sample in question was blood, obtained after dendritic cell vaccination. The chain employs TRBV18 and TRBJ2-1; 10 bases line up with TRBD2. This TCR was sampled from a human donor with glioblastoma. The CDR3, as DNA: TGTGCCAGCCTCCCCTTAGCGGGAGGTGGCAATGAGCAGTTCTTC. Its translation: CASLPLAGGGNEQFF.